The next 23 T cell receptor beta chains were all read from a single sample in a study of shared clonotypes between healthy human individuals (dated by TCRdb to the early 2020s). Receptor libraries were prepared by the immunoSEQ multiplex PCR assay. TCRdb holds this immuneACCESS table with in-frame rearrangements only. Some clones are missing; in checked studies, unresolved V genes explain under half, and the rest has no known cause. This sample gives 400,000 or so clones in total; around 96% of them show up just once. The ten largest make up approximately 0.3% of the sample. The material sequenced was memory CD8+ T cells sorted from blood. The sample's cell subset or site label, decoded: CD45RO+ cells pooled with CCR7-negative TemRA cells. The receptors were gathered from a man younger than 45 in good health.

The J gene is TRBJ2-2, the V gene TRBV10-3; TRBD1 matches at 7 bases. The germline V gene has CDR1 ENHRY and CDR2 SYGVKD. CDR3 length: 16 residues. With V trimmed by 0 bases and J by 2 bases, 3 bases remained unmatched. In DNA form, the CDR3 reads TGTGCCATCAGTGAGTCCCAGGGGGTAAACACCGGGGAGCTGTTTTTT. It encodes CAISESQGVNTGELFF.

This chain joins TRBV28 and TRBJ2-7, with D possibly matching TRBD1 (5 bases). CDR3 length: 15 residues. CDR1 is MDHEN, CDR2 SYDVKM, per germline. The V end was cut by 6 bases, the J end by 2 bases, with 17 bases between. CDR3 sequence reads: CASSPSGKPTYEQYF. The DNA for the CDR3 is TGTGCCAGCAGCCCTTCAGGGAAACCGACCTACGAGCAGTACTTC.

The chain links TRBV5-1 to TRBJ1-5; TRBD1 matches at 7 bases. Germline CDR1 SGHRS, CDR2 YFSETQ. The ends lost 4 bases at V and 6 bases at J; junction bases unmatched: 7. CDR3 length: 14 amino acids. Written as DNA, the CDR3 is TGCGCCAGCAGCCAAGGAGGGGGCGGTCAGCCCCAGCATTTT. Protein: CASSQGGGGQPQHF.

Note on this clone: Other DNA sequences from this sample encode an identical CDR3 as well. The V call is TRBV28, the J call TRBJ2-1; TRBD2 matches 8 bases. The CDR3 loop spans 15 amino acids. The V segment lost 3 bases and the J segment 3 bases; nucleotides outside the gene matches: 4. Germline CDR1 MDHEN, CDR2 SYDVKM. The CDR3 coding sequence is TGTGCCAGCAGTTTTGGCCTAGCGGGCTACAATGAGCAGTTCTTC. Translation gives CASSFGLAGYNEQFF. The full variable domain, in which reference TRBV28 and TRBJ2-1 provide the parts outside the CDR3, is DVKVTQSSRYLVKRTGEKVFLECVQDMDHENMFWYRQDPGLGLRLIYFSYDVKMKEKGDIPEGYSVSREKKERFSLILESASTNQTSMYLCASSFGLAGYNEQFFGPGTRLTVL.

V is TRBV5-6 and J is TRBJ2-1; possible D gene TRBD2, 6 bases. V was pared by 8 bases and J by 10 bases, with 22 bases between. Per the germline V gene, CDR1 is SGHDT and CDR2 is YYEEEE. The CDR3 totals 14 residues. CDR3 region: CASTPRTGELEQFF. The CDR3 nucleotides are TGTGCCAGTACCCCCCGTACGGGAGAATTGGAGCAGTTCTTC.

The chain carries TRBV2 and TRBJ1-5, with unresolved D. The CDR3 sequence is 15 residues long. Germline V gives CDR1 SNHLY, CDR2 FYNNEI. V was trimmed by 2 bases and J by 0 bases, leaving 8 bases between them. CDR3 loop: CASSEMGYSNQPQHF. The CDR3 DNA is TGTGCCAGCAGTGAAATGGGATATAGCAATCAGCCCCAGCATTTT.

CDR3 DNA: TGTGCCAGCAGCTTAGGGACAGGGTTCTACGAGCAGTACTTC. It yields the protein CASSLGTGFYEQYF. The chain joins TRBV7-2 to TRBJ2-7; 8 bases are a match to TRBD1. CDR1 is SGHTA, CDR2 FQGNSA, per germline. The V and J ends lost 1 base and 3 bases, in that order; junction bases with no gene match: 2. CDR3 length: 14 residues.

The chain combines TRBV15 with TRBJ2-5; TRBD2 matches 8 bases. Germline V CDR1 and CDR2: LNHNV, YYDKDF (reference sequence). The CDR3 is 15 amino acids. Unmatched junction bases numbered 3, after V lost 0 bases and J lost 3 bases. This CDR3 is CATSRDPGGKETQYF. CDR3 bases: TGTGCCACCAGCAGAGATCCGGGAGGGAAAGAGACCCAGTACTTC.

The chain uses TRBV6-1 and TRBJ1-5; no reliable D call. The V gene's germline CDR1 is MNHNS and CDR2 SASEGT. With 1 base removed from V and 3 bases from J, the gap between germline ends came to 7 bases. The CDR3 spans 14 residues. CDR3 protein: CASSEERNNQPQHF. The CDR3 nucleotides are TGTGCCAGCAGTGAAGAGAGGAACAATCAGCCCCAGCATTTT.

The chain combines TRBV5-6 with TRBJ2-1, with 11 nucleotides matching TRBD2. Trimming at V came to 0 bases and at J to 5 bases, leaving 13 bases not matched to a gene. CDR1 is SGHDT, CDR2 YYEEEE, per germline. The CDR3 has 19 residues. CDR3 loop: CASSLVTSGRRSQDNEQFF. In DNA, the CDR3 is TGTGCCAGCAGCTTGGTAACTAGCGGGAGAAGAAGTCAGGACAATGAGCAGTTCTTC.

This sequence joins TRBV7-9 and TRBJ2-7, with D uncertain. Per germline, CDR1 SEHNR and CDR2 FQNEAQ (reference sequence). Trimming removed 2 bases at V and 0 bases at J, with 11 bases between. The CDR3 spans 15 residues. The DNA for the CDR3 is TGTGCCAGCAGCTTAACGGCAGCGAGCTCCTACGAGCAGTACTTC. Its protein product is CASSLTAASSYEQYF. Variable domain in full (rest from reference TRBV7-9 and TRBJ2-7): DTGVSQNPRHKITKRGQNVTFRCDPISEHNRLYWYRQTLGQGPEFLTYFQNEAQLEKSRLLSDRFSAERPKGSFSTLEIQRTEQGDSAMYLCASSLTAASSYEQYFGPGTRLTVT.

This sequence joins TRBV18 and TRBJ2-3; D possibly corresponds to TRBD1 (5 bases). Germline V gene sequence: CDR1 KGHSH, CDR2 LQKENI. The CDR3 is 12 residues long. Trimming cost V 4 bases and J 4 bases, with 6 bases left between them. The CDR3 sequence: CASSQGPDTQYF. In nucleotides, the CDR3 is TGTGCCAGCTCACAGGGGCCAGATACGCAGTATTTT.

This rearrangement joins TRBV9 to TRBJ2-7; the D is unclear. The V end was cut by 4 bases, the J end by 6 bases, with 20 bases between. Germline CDR1 reads SGDLS; CDR2 reads YYNGEE. The length of the CDR3 is 15 residues. CDR3 bases: TGTGCCAGCAGCCCCCAAAGTCGAGTTAATGCCGAGCAGTACTTC. This translates into CASSPQSRVNAEQYF.

The chain recombines TRBV6-1 with TRBJ2-7; maybe TRBD2 (5 bases). Trimming removed 2 bases from V and 0 bases from J, with 8 bases in between. The CDR3 extends over 14 amino acids. Germline V gene lookup returns CDR1 MNHNS and CDR2 SASEGT. CDR3 region: CASSELDFSYEQYF. In DNA, the CDR3 is TGTGCCAGCAGTGAATTGGACTTCTCCTACGAGCAGTACTTC.

In this sample, this clone turned up once. The CDR3 here is CATRSGGIYNEQFF. The CDR3 coding sequence is TGTGCCACCCGATCGGGCGGGATTTATAATGAGCAGTTCTTC. The chain combines TRBV19 with TRBJ2-1, with D tentatively TRBD2 (6 bases). Germline loops: CDR1 LNHDA, CDR2 SQIVND (reference sequence). The CDR3 runs to 14 residues. V was pared by 10 bases and J by 7 bases, with 20 bases between.

This clone was counted once. This chain joins TRBV28 and TRBJ2-5, with a weak D call TRBD2 (6 bases). The CDR3 sequence is 14 residues long. V was cut by 9 bases and J by 4 bases, with 18 bases left in between. The germline V gene has CDR1 MDHEN and CDR2 SYDVKM. The CDR3 DNA follows: TGTGCCAGTCGTTTAGCGGCTCCACGAGAGACCCAGTACTTC. It is translated as CASRLAAPRETQYF.

The chain couples TRBV7-9 to TRBJ2-1; D remains ambiguous. V was clipped by 5 bases and J by 4 bases, with 15 bases between them. CDR1 and CDR2 (germline): SEHNR, FQNEAQ (reference sequence). The CDR3 spans 15 residues. The CDR3 protein is CASSPSPPEYNEQFF. CDR3 nucleotides: TGTGCCAGCAGCCCATCCCCCCCTGAATACAATGAGCAGTTCTTC.

The CDR3 DNA is TGTGCCAGCAGTGAGGGGGCTGAAAAACTGTTTTTT. Protein product: CASSEGAEKLFF. The rearrangement uses TRBV2 and TRBJ1-4; TRBD1 is a possible D gene (6 bases). The V end lost 3 bases, the J end lost 7 bases, and 6 bases lay between the germline ends. The CDR3 is 12 residues long. Germline V CDR1 and CDR2: SNHLY, FYNNEI.

The chain combines TRBV29-1 with TRBJ1-2; D is unresolved. The germline CDR1 and CDR2 sequences are SQVTM and ANQGSEA. V shed 2 bases and J shed 4 bases, with 8 bases lying between them. This CDR3 has 12 amino acids. In DNA, the CDR3 is TGCAGCGTTGAATCCGGCAGCTATGGCTACACCTTC. This sequence encodes CSVESGSYGYTF.

The chain uses TRBV5-6 and TRBJ2-2; D uncertain. Germline CDR1 and CDR2: SGHDT and YYEEEE. Between the trimmed V and J ends, which lost 1 base and 0 bases, there was a span of 7 bases. The CDR3 totals 15 residues. CDR3 protein: CASSLTAANTGELFF. The CDR3 DNA sequence: TGTGCCAGCAGCTTGACTGCGGCGAACACCGGGGAGCTGTTTTTT.

The rearrangement links TRBV19 to TRBJ2-7, with 8 bases fitting TRBD2. Losses at the gene ends were 0 bases for V and 3 bases for J; bases not matched to a gene: 4. Per germline, CDR1 LNHDA and CDR2 SQIVND (reference sequence). The CDR3 totals 15 residues. Here the CDR3 DNA reads TGTGCCAGTAGTATAGATTATGCGGGAGGCTACGAGCAGTACTTC. Amino acids: CASSIDYAGGYEQYF.

The rearrangement joins TRBV6-5 to TRBJ2-7; perhaps TRBD1 as D (6 bases). CDR1 is MNHEY, CDR2 SVGAGI, per germline. V was clipped by 4 bases and J by 3 bases, with 10 bases between them. CDR3 length: 13 amino acids. CDR3 DNA: TGTGCCAGCAGTTGGGGGCCCAACTACGAGCAGTACTTC. Translation gives CASSWGPNYEQYF.

The chain employs TRBV11-3 and TRBJ2-1, with 8 bases fitting TRBD1. The CDR3 covers 14 residues. Germline CDR1 is SGHNT and CDR2 is YENEEA. V gave up 4 bases and J gave up 9 bases; unmatched junction bases: 8. In DNA form, the CDR3 reads TGTGCCAGCAGCTACACTCCAACAGGGGGTGAGCAGTTCTTC. This translates into CASSYTPTGGEQFF.